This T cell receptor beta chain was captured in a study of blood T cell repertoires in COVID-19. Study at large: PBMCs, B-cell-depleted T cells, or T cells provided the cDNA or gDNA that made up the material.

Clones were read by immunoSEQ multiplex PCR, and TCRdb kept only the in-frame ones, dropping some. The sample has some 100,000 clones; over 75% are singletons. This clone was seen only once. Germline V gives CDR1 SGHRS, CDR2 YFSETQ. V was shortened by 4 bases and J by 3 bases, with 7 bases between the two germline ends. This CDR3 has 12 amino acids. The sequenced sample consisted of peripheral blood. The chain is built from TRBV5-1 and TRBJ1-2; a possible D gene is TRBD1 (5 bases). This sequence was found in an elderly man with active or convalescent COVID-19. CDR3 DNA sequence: TGCGCCAGCAGCCCGGGGGACTATGGCTACACCTTC. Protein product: CASSPGDYGYTF.